The clone carrying this TCR beta chain has only a few counts. Its antigen is currently unknown. The sample comes from a study of cytomegalovirus exposure and HLA in healthy donors. PCR amplification relied on 60 Vbeta primers (plus 13 Jbeta primers). TCRdb's table, derived via immunoSEQ multiplex PCR, lists solely in-frame clones and lacks some. This sample has about 130,000 clones; more than 80% occur once, and the top ten carry 5% to 7%. Study results and caveats: A later analysis showed TCR association rates differing by HLA locus, peaking at DRB1 and lowest at HLA-C. Sequencing artifact likely explains a cluster of highly shared sequence variants. Most TCR beta V segments were productive about 87% or about 30% of the time in an earlier analysis.

Nominal health characterized the donors when sampled, though unrecorded immune exposures were likely. The CDR3 is 17 residues long. Trimming left V 2 bases short and J 3 bases short, with 17 bases between. Germline lookup yields CDR1 MDHEN and CDR2 SYDVKM. The receptor's source is a woman aged 40 to 49 in good health and CMV-seropositive. This chain connects TRBV28 to TRBJ2-4; weak D call: TRBD1 (5 bases). Sequenced material: PBMCs. The chain's CDR3 is CASSLHFGARDKNIQYF. CDR3 DNA: TGTGCCAGCAGTTTACACTTTGGGGCAAGGGACAAAAACATTCAGTACTTC. Combining the CDR3 with reference TRBV28 and TRBJ2-4 gives the whole variable domain DVKVTQSSRYLVKRTGEKVFLECVQDMDHENMFWYRQDPGLGLRLIYFSYDVKMKEKGDIPEGYSVSREKKERFSLILESASTNQTSMYLCASSLHFGARDKNIQYFGAGTRLSVL.